Listed below are T cell receptor beta chains from one sample, sequenced in a study of Graves' ophthalmopathy and Graves' hyperthyroidism. TCRdb itself ran the multiplex PCR reads through MiXCR, one entry per CDR3 protein. The repertoire consists of almost 750,000 distinct CDR3 sequences, with roughly two fifths occurring once and the leading ten covering 40% to 45%. Sequencing used peripheral blood. These receptors were collected from an adult man with Graves' ophthalmopathy. Each CDR3 is given with its conserved first and last residue. A D gene is named only where the DNA matches it firmly. Clone size, where shown, is once, few, many, or a class for clones that have expanded.

v_call: TRBV7-2
d_call: NA
j_call: TRBJ2-7
clone_size: many
cdr3_aa: CASTPSSQDEQYF
cdr3_nt: TGTGCCAGCACCCCTTCTTCTCAGGACGAGCAGTACTTC

v_call: TRBV2
d_call: NA
j_call: TRBJ2-6
clone_size: many
cdr3_aa: CASSDPLSGANVLTF
cdr3_nt: TGTGCCAGCAGTGACCCACTCTCTGGGGCCAACGTCCTGACTTTC

v_call: TRBV19
d_call: NA
j_call: TRBJ1-1
clone_size: NA
cdr3_aa: CASSLAGPTTEAFF
cdr3_nt: TGTGCCAGTAGTCTGGCAGGGCCAACCACTGAAGCTTTCTTT

v_call: TRBV7-2
d_call: NA
j_call: TRBJ2-5
clone_size: NA
cdr3_aa: CAGSLSPSFGETQYF
cdr3_nt: TGTGCCGGCAGCTTATCCCCTAGCTTCGGAGAGACCCAGTACTTC

v_call: TRBV2
d_call: NA
j_call: TRBJ2-7
clone_size: NA
cdr3_aa: CPSSRGPREQYF
cdr3_nt: TGTCCCAGCAGCCGAGGTCCCCGCGAGCAGTACTTC

v_call: TRBV7-2
d_call: NA
j_call: TRBJ2-5
clone_size: NA
cdr3_aa: CASSVTIYGGGTETQYF
cdr3_nt: TGTGCCAGCAGCGTCACAATTTATGGCGGTGGCACGGAGACCCAGTACTTC

v_call: TRBV5-5
d_call: TRBD1
j_call: TRBJ1-2
clone_size: once
cdr3_aa: CPSRLDRDYGYTF
cdr3_nt: TGCCCCAGCAGATTGGACAGGGACTATGGCTACACCTTC

v_call: TRBV9
d_call: NA
j_call: TRBJ1-5
clone_size: few
cdr3_aa: CASSVGDYSNQPQHF
cdr3_nt: TGTGCCAGCAGCGTAGGTGATTATAGCAATCAGCCCCAGCATTTT

v_call: TRBV16
d_call: NA
j_call: TRBJ1-1
clone_size: NA
cdr3_aa: CASSQSPGTGTEAFF
cdr3_nt: TGTGCCAGCAGCCAATCCCCAGGGACGGGCACTGAAGCTTTCTTT

v_call: TRBV6-5
d_call: NA
j_call: TRBJ1-2
clone_size: few
cdr3_aa: CASSYERNNYGYTF
cdr3_nt: TGTGCCAGCAGTTACGAAAGAAACAACTATGGCTACACCTTC

v_call: TRBV2
d_call: TRBD2
j_call: TRBJ2-2
clone_size: NA
cdr3_aa: CASRTLAGHTGELFF
cdr3_nt: TGTGCCAGCAGGACACTAGCGGGTCACACCGGGGAGCTGTTTTTT

v_call: TRBV7-9
d_call: TRBD1
j_call: TRBJ2-2
clone_size: few
cdr3_aa: CASSTHRGGTGELFF
cdr3_nt: TGTGCCAGCAGCACACACAGGGGTGGCACCGGGGAGCTGTTTTTT

v_call: TRBV24-1
d_call: TRBD1
j_call: TRBJ1-5
clone_size: few
cdr3_aa: CAWSRDRGNQPQHF
cdr3_nt: TGTGCCTGGAGTCGGGACAGGGGCAATCAGCCCCAGCATTTT

v_call: TRBV4-2
d_call: NA
j_call: TRBJ1-3
clone_size: NA
cdr3_aa: CASSQDLKGNTIYF
cdr3_nt: TGTGCCAGCAGCCAAGACCTAAAGGGAAACACCATATATTTT

v_call: TRBV4-3
d_call: NA
j_call: TRBJ2-2
clone_size: many
cdr3_aa: CASSQDIGAVTGELFF
cdr3_nt: TGCGCCAGCAGCCAAGATATCGGAGCGGTCACCGGGGAGCTGTTTTTT

v_call: TRBV2
d_call: NA
j_call: TRBJ1-1
clone_size: many
cdr3_aa: CASSAFGSSTEAFF
cdr3_nt: TGTGCCAGCAGTGCATTTGGGAGCTCCACTGAAGCTTTCTTT

v_call: TRBV7-9
d_call: NA
j_call: TRBJ2-7
clone_size: once
cdr3_aa: CASSQGSAQNYEQYF
cdr3_nt: TGCGCCAGCAGCCAAGGATCTGCACAAAACTACGAGCAGTACTTC

v_call: TRBV7-9
d_call: NA
j_call: TRBJ1-6
clone_size: few
cdr3_aa: CASSQDWGGSPLHF
cdr3_nt: TGTGCCAGCAGCCAAGATTGGGGGGGGTCACCCCTCCACTTT

v_call: TRBV2
d_call: TRBD2
j_call: TRBJ2-7
clone_size: NA
cdr3_aa: CASSPNSGRDYEQYF
cdr3_nt: TGTGCCAGCAGTCCGAATAGCGGGAGGGACTACGAGCAGTACTTC

v_call: TRBV7-9
d_call: NA
j_call: TRBJ1-4
clone_size: many
cdr3_aa: CASSLVGLEKLFF
cdr3_nt: TGTGCCAGCAGCTTAGTAGGTTTGGAAAAACTGTTTTTT

v_call: TRBV29-1
d_call: NA
j_call: TRBJ1-1
clone_size: once
cdr3_aa: CSGGRVNTEAFF
cdr3_nt: TGCAGCGGCGGGCGGGTAAACACTGAAGCTTTCTTT

v_call: TRBV7-2
d_call: TRBD2
j_call: TRBJ2-7
clone_size: many
cdr3_aa: CASSLASGSRGEQYF
cdr3_nt: TGTGCCAGCAGCTTAGCTAGCGGGAGTCGAGGCGAGCAGTACTTC

v_call: TRBV7-2
d_call: NA
j_call: TRBJ1-2
clone_size: NA
cdr3_aa: CASRRIVGNYGYTF
cdr3_nt: TGTGCCAGCAGACGAATCGTGGGGAACTATGGCTACACCTTC

v_call: TRBV20-1
d_call: TRBD1
j_call: TRBJ1-5
clone_size: few
cdr3_aa: CSATDRAHQPQHF
cdr3_nt: TGCAGTGCGACCGACAGGGCCCATCAGCCCCAGCATTTT

v_call: TRBV7-9
d_call: NA
j_call: TRBJ1-1
clone_size: few
cdr3_aa: CASSPRQRLLNTEAFF
cdr3_nt: TGTGCCAGCAGCCCGAGACAGAGACTTTTGAACACTGAAGCTTTCTTT

v_call: TRBV7-3
d_call: NA
j_call: TRBJ2-5
clone_size: many
cdr3_aa: CASSTVSGETQYF
cdr3_nt: TGTGCCAGCAGCACCGTGTCGGGGGAGACCCAGTACTTC

v_call: TRBV24-1
d_call: NA
j_call: TRBJ1-5
clone_size: many
cdr3_aa: CATSDSRPLNSNQPQHF
cdr3_nt: TGTGCCACCAGTGATTCTCGACCTCTAAATAGCAATCAGCCCCAGCATTTT

v_call: TRBV15
d_call: TRBD1
j_call: TRBJ1-5
clone_size: many
cdr3_aa: CATGSWTGIGNQPQHF
cdr3_nt: TGTGCCACCGGTAGCTGGACAGGGATCGGCAATCAGCCCCAGCATTTT

v_call: TRBV5-6
d_call: TRBD2
j_call: TRBJ2-7
clone_size: few
cdr3_aa: CASSSVAGTVSYEQYF
cdr3_nt: TGTGCCAGCAGCTCGGTAGCGGGAACTGTCTCCTACGAGCAGTACTTC

v_call: TRBV27
d_call: NA
j_call: TRBJ1-2
clone_size: NA
cdr3_aa: CASSFSDRGGYTF
cdr3_nt: TGTGCCAGCAGTTTTTCGGACAGAGGGGGCTACACCTTC

v_call: TRBV29-1
d_call: NA
j_call: TRBJ1-2
clone_size: once
cdr3_aa: CSVGAGRNYGYTF
cdr3_nt: TGCAGCGTAGGTGCAGGGCGGAACTATGGCTACACCTTC

v_call: TRBV20-1
d_call: TRBD2
j_call: TRBJ2-1
clone_size: NA
cdr3_aa: CSANYLAGRGNEQFF
cdr3_nt: TGCAGTGCCAATTATCTAGCGGGTCGGGGCAATGAGCAGTTCTTC

v_call: TRBV7-9
d_call: NA
j_call: TRBJ2-2
clone_size: NA
cdr3_aa: CAGGFVDTGELFF
cdr3_nt: TGTGCCGGAGGGTTCGTGGACACCGGGGAGCTGTTTTTT

v_call: TRBV12-3/TRBV12-4
d_call: NA
j_call: TRBJ1-1
clone_size: few
cdr3_aa: CASTNPAAKAFF
cdr3_nt: TGTGCCAGCACCAACCCGGCAGCCAAAGCTTTCTTT

v_call: TRBV7-9
d_call: NA
j_call: TRBJ1-4
clone_size: NA
cdr3_aa: CASSLNPASEKLFF
cdr3_nt: TGTGCCAGCAGCTTAAACCCGGCGAGTGAAAAACTGTTTTTT

v_call: TRBV29-1
d_call: NA
j_call: TRBJ1-1
clone_size: NA
cdr3_aa: CSRPTGNTEAFF
cdr3_nt: TGCAGCAGACCGACGGGGAACACTGAAGCTTTCTTT